This T cell receptor beta chain appears in the sequencing data of a study of T cell repertoires in cytomegalovirus infection. Study-level information: Signatures in public TCR beta sequences pointed to both CMV infection and matching HLA type.

This CDR3 region has 14 residues. Trimming at V came to 7 bases and at J to 3 bases, leaving 5 bases not matched to a gene. Germline V lookup: CDR1 SNHLY, CDR2 FYNNEI. Broader study findings: Adding up the frequency of public TCR beta families identified people who carried CMV plus the relevant HLA.

One entry per CDR3 protein, called by TCRdb with MiXCR from the reads. The sample has about 180,000 distinct CDR3 sequences, about a sixth seen once. To note about this clonotype: Its specificity is not known.

Sample: CD8+ T cells from PBMCs. The source is a human donor in good health (CMV status not recorded). Some clones in this sample may be carry-over from other donors' samples. This rearrangement joins TRBV2 to TRBJ2-3; 9 bases are shared with TRBD1. CDR3 in amino acids: CASTPGQGTDTQYF. The CDR3 DNA reads as TGTGCCAGCACTCCTGGACAGGGGACAGATACGCAGTATTTT.